A single sample gave rise to the 24 T cell receptor beta chains below, sequenced in a study of identifying expanded T cells in peripheral blood (dated by TCRdb to about 2019). The library relied on the immunoSEQ multiplex PCR assay. TCRdb's version of the immuneACCESS table is confined to in-frame rearrangements and falls short of the full clone set. An unresolved V gene accounts for under half of the shortfall where checked; the remainder is of unknown origin. For this sample there are under 100,000 clones; 80% to 90% appear just once. 4.5% of the sample is in the top ten clones. Sequencing input: blood. These receptor sequences come from a person aged 18 to 75 in good health.

This clone has only one observation. The chain couples TRBV5-6 to TRBJ2-3; TRBD1 might be the D (6 bases). The germline CDR1 and CDR2 sequences are SGHDT and YYEEEE. V lost 2 bases to trimming and J lost 1 base, with 11 bases between them. This CDR3 has 15 residues. The CDR3 sequence: CASSFIAGGTDTQYF. The CDR3 DNA sequence: TGTGCCAGCAGCTTCATTGCAGGGGGCACAGATACGCAGTATTTT.

The chain joins TRBV7-9 to TRBJ1-1; D remains ambiguous. The CDR3 has 12 residues. Between the trimmed V and J ends, which lost 1 base and 5 bases, there was a span of 5 bases. Germline CDR1 and CDR2: SEHNR and FQNEAQ (reference sequence). The CDR3 region has the DNA TGTGCCAGCAGCTTAGATGGGACTGAAGCTTTCTTT. Encoded protein: CASSLDGTEAFF.

The table lists this clone with a few counts. A read error may produce the germline difference seen at one junction end. The J gene is TRBJ2-4, the V gene TRBV19; D is possibly TRBD2 (6 bases). The CDR3 has 13 amino acids. Germline CDR1 is LNHDA and CDR2 is SQIVND (reference sequence). CDR3 amino acids: CASRAGAKNIQYF. The DNA of the CDR3 is TGTGCGAGTAGGGCGGGGGCCAAAAACATTCAGTACTTC.

CDR3 sequence reads: CASTPRGLTGVREKLFF. In DNA, the CDR3 is TGTGCCAGCACCCCAAGGGGCTTGACAGGGGTTCGTGAAAAACTGTTTTTT. The chain combines TRBV5-6 with TRBJ1-4; 8 positions agree with TRBD1. The CDR3 contains 17 residues. After removal of 6 bases from V and 7 bases from J, the junction contained 17 bases not matched to a gene. Looked up from germline, CDR1 is SGHDT and CDR2 is YYEEEE. The complete variable domain, with remaining parts taken from reference TRBV5-6 and TRBJ1-4, reads DAGVTQSPTHLIKTRGQQVTLRCSPKSGHDTVSWYQQALGQGPQFIFQYYEEEERQRGNFPDRFSGHQFPNYSSELNVNALLLGDSALYLCASTPRGLTGVREKLFFGSGTQLSVL.

V is TRBV27 and J is TRBJ2-7; D is possibly TRBD1 or TRBD2 (6 bases each). V lost 5 bases to trimming and J lost 7 bases, with 18 bases between them. CDR3 length: 14 residues. Germline V gene sequence: CDR1 MNHEY, CDR2 SMNVEV (reference sequence). CDR3 bases: TGTGCCAGCAGTCCGGCCTCGGGGGCGCAAGAGCAGTACTTC. It encodes CASSPASGAQEQYF.

The rearrangement links TRBV2 to TRBJ2-7; 8 bases align to TRBD2. CDR3 length equals 14 residues. V lost 8 bases, J lost 3 bases, and 9 bases stayed unmatched. Germline values: CDR1 SNHLY, CDR2 FYNNEI. This CDR3 is CASLVFSGSYEQYF. In DNA, the CDR3 is TGTGCCAGCCTGGTCTTCAGCGGGAGCTACGAGCAGTACTTC.

The chain carries TRBV2 and TRBJ1-6, with D perhaps TRBD1 (5 bases). CDR1 and CDR2 (germline): SNHLY, FYNNEI. This CDR3 region has 14 residues. Deletions cut 7 bases from V and 11 bases from J, with 18 bases between. This CDR3 reads CASTNQGSSTPLHF. CDR3 nucleotides: TGTGCCAGCACGAACCAGGGTAGTTCTACACCCCTCCACTTT.

The chain recombines TRBV7-3 with TRBJ2-7; weak D call: TRBD1 (5 bases). Germline CDR1 and CDR2: SGHTA and FQGTGA. Trimming pared 2 bases from V and 1 base from J, leaving 12 bases between. CDR3 size: 15 residues. The CDR3 nucleotides are TGTGCCAGCAGCTTAGGAGCAGGGCCTTCCTACGAGCAGTACTTC. Amino acids: CASSLGAGPSYEQYF.

V gene TRBV5-1 combines with J gene TRBJ1-2, with 7 positions matching TRBD1. Germline trimming cut 2 bases from V and 1 base from J; bases unmatched to any gene: 8. Germline values: CDR1 SGHRS, CDR2 YFSETQ. The CDR3 covers 16 residues. CDR3 nucleotides: TGCGCCAGCAGCTTTACTGGGGACAGACATAACTATGGCTACACCTTC. It encodes CASSFTGDRHNYGYTF.

The chain couples TRBV5-1 to TRBJ2-1; no reliable D call. In germline, CDR1 is SGHRS, CDR2 YFSETQ. This CDR3 is built from 12 residues. Trimming stripped 0 bases from V and 3 bases from J, with 1 base between. The CDR3 DNA is TGCGCCAGCAGCTTGGTCTACAATGAGCAGTTCTTC. Protein: CASSLVYNEQFF.

The chain is built from TRBV10-3 and TRBJ1-5; D remains unclear. This CDR3 spans 16 amino acids. Trimming took off 2 bases at V and 3 bases at J, with 14 bases between the two ends. Germline CDR1 is ENHRY and CDR2 is SYGVKD. CDR3: CAISEGIGRVNQPQHF. Here the CDR3 DNA reads TGTGCCATCAGTGAGGGGATAGGCAGAGTCAATCAGCCCCAGCATTTT.

The DNA of the CDR3 is TGTGCCAGCTCAGAGGGGGGACGTGCCCCTGTATATGGCTACACCTTC. Translation gives CASSEGGRAPVYGYTF. This chain joins TRBV18 and TRBJ1-2; D is perhaps TRBD1 (6 bases). The length of the CDR3 is 16 residues. Looked up from germline, CDR1 is KGHSH and CDR2 is LQKENI. Trimming removed 5 bases at V and 5 bases at J, with 21 bases between.

This chain connects TRBV5-5 to TRBJ1-1; 7 bases fit TRBD1. The germline CDR1 and CDR2 sequences are SGHKS and YYEKEE (reference sequence). The CDR3 extends over 14 amino acids. V lost 1 base and J lost 1; bases outside the gene matches: 1. CDR3 sequence reads: CASSLTGANTEAFF. As DNA, the CDR3 is TGTGCCAGCAGCTTGACAGGGGCGAACACTGAAGCTTTCTTT.

The gene calls are TRBV6-1 and TRBJ2-1; a possible D gene is TRBD1 (5 bases). Trimming took off 2 bases at V and 4 bases at J, with 12 bases between the two ends. The CDR3 has 15 residues. Germline-derived CDR1 and CDR2 are MNHNS and SASEGT. CDR3 loop: CASSETQDPYNEQFF. The CDR3 DNA is TGTGCCAGCAGTGAAACACAGGACCCATACAATGAGCAGTTCTTC.

The chain recombines TRBV5-4 with TRBJ2-3; D not certain. Trimming cost V 1 base and J 0 bases, with 18 bases left between them. There are 18 residues in the CDR3. Germline loops: CDR1 SGHNT, CDR2 YYREEE (reference sequence). Written as DNA, the CDR3 is TGTGCCAGCAGCTTGCCTGCCGGGCAACCTACTAGCACAGATACGCAGTATTTT. Protein product: CASSLPAGQPTSTDTQYF.

This clone has a handful of counts. The V gene is TRBV19, the J gene TRBJ1-6; no reliable D call. Trimming took off 6 bases at V and 7 bases at J, with 13 bases between the two ends. CDR1 is LNHDA, CDR2 SQIVND, per germline (reference sequence). CDR3 length equals 14 residues. The CDR3 DNA sequence: TGTGCCAGTAGGCAGGAGAATTGGAATTCACCCCTCCACTTT. It encodes CASRQENWNSPLHF.

This clone was recorded only once. V is TRBV11-2 and J is TRBJ1-1; TRBD1 matches at 7 bases. V shed 0 bases and J 8 bases; nucleotides not matched to a gene: 3. The germline V gene encodes CDR1 SGHAT and CDR2 FQNNGV. The CDR3 is 13 residues long. The CDR3 loop reads CASSLEAGGEAFF. DNA for the CDR3: TGTGCCAGCAGCTTAGAAGCAGGGGGGGAAGCTTTCTTT.

The J gene is TRBJ2-5, the V gene TRBV27, with D perhaps TRBD1 or TRBD2 (5 bases each). Germline lookup yields CDR1 MNHEY and CDR2 SMNVEV (reference sequence). CDR3 length: 15 amino acids. V gave up 5 bases and J gave up 10 bases, with 23 bases separating them. The CDR3 coding sequence is TGTGCCAGCAGTCCAATTATGGGGGACGACAGTGGCCAGTACTTC. Protein: CASSPIMGDDSGQYF.

V gene TRBV18 combines with J gene TRBJ2-5; D is unclear. V was pared by 3 bases and J by 4 bases, with 12 bases between. Germline-derived CDR1 and CDR2 are KGHSH and LQKENI. The CDR3 length is 14 residues. The CDR3, as DNA: TGTGCCAGCTCACCGGGAAATCGAGGAGAGACCCAGTACTTC. Protein: CASSPGNRGETQYF. The variable domain in full, completed from reference TRBV18 and TRBJ2-5, reads NAGVMQNPRHLVRRRGQEARLRCSPMKGHSHVYWYRQLPEEGLKFMVYLQKENIIDESGMPKERFSAEFPKEGPSILRIQQVVRGDSAAYFCASSPGNRGETQYFGPGTRLLVL.

The J gene is TRBJ1-1, the V gene TRBV5-1, with no clear D. Trimming pared 0 bases from V and 3 bases from J, leaving 12 bases between. The CDR3 runs to 15 residues. The germline V gene encodes CDR1 SGHRS and CDR2 YFSETQ. CDR3 DNA: TGCGCCAGCAGCTTGGGACTGACACCTGACACTGAAGCTTTCTTT. This sequence encodes CASSLGLTPDTEAFF.

This rearrangement joins TRBV15 to TRBJ1-3; a weak D match, TRBD1 (5 bases). Deletions cut 5 bases from V and 1 base from J, with 15 bases between. Germline V CDR1 and CDR2: LNHNV, YYDKDF (reference sequence). The CDR3 is 16 amino acids. CDR3 in amino acids: CATSGQKTGSGNTIYF. In nucleotides, the CDR3 is TGTGCCACCAGCGGACAAAAAACAGGATCTGGAAACACCATATATTTT.

CDR3 sequence (DNA): TGTGCCAGCTCACCGGGTTTTCTCTATGGCTACACCTTC. Protein: CASSPGFLYGYTF. The gene calls are TRBV18 and TRBJ1-2; D unclear. Trimming cost V 3 bases and J 4 bases, with 9 bases left between them. Per the germline V gene, CDR1 is KGHSH and CDR2 is LQKENI. This CDR3 has 13 residues.

V is TRBV21-1 and J is TRBJ2-1; TRBD2, the table's D call, was not compared with the DNA. TRBV21-1 is an annotated pseudogene. The CDR3 covers 15 residues. This chain's CDR3 is CASSKRCRIYNEQFF. DNA of the CDR3: TGTGCCAGCAGCAAACGGTGCCGCATTTACAATGAGCAGTTCTTC.

The chain is built from TRBV14 and TRBJ2-1, with D uncertain. The ends were cut back, 4 bases at V and 3 bases at J, with 7 bases in the middle. The V gene's germline CDR1 is SGHDN and CDR2 FVKESK. The CDR3 runs 13 residues. CDR3 bases: TGTGCCAGCAGCCGCTCTTTCTACAATGAGCAGTTCTTC. Its protein product is CASSRSFYNEQFF.